The rows below give T cell receptor beta chains drawn from one sample of a study of blood T cell repertoires in COVID-19. TCRdb keeps only in-frame clones here, not all; method: immunoSEQ multiplex PCR. The sample lists around 100,000 clones, over 65% seen once, with around 13% in the top ten. The sequencing input was peripheral blood. The receptors originated from a human donor in a cohort sampled during active COVID-19. Each CDR3 is given with its conserved first and last residue. The D gene is left open where the match is weak. The listing skips clone size in some rows; elsewhere it reads once, few, many or a size class.

>few|TRBD1|TRBV14|TRBJ1-4
CASSQGGTGGEKLFF
TGTGCCAGCAGCCAGGGCGGGACAGGGGGTGAAAAACTGTTTTTT
>-|TRBD1|TRBV6-1|TRBJ1-6
CASSEYRTGARNSPLHF
TGTGCCAGCAGTGAGTACCGGACAGGGGCGAGAAATTCACCCCTCCACTTT
>once|TRBD1|TRBV29-1|TRBJ2-5
CSVTGEIGTQYF
TGCAGCGTGACAGGGGAAATTGGGACCCAGTACTTC
>-|-|TRBV2|TRBJ2-7
CASSKGILGNEQYF
TGTGCCAGCAGTAAAGGGATACTCGGGAACGAGCAGTACTTC
>-|TRBD1|TRBV6-1|TRBJ1-5
CASSEPDRGFAQPQHF
TGTGCCAGCAGTGAACCGGACAGGGGGTTCGCTCAGCCCCAGCATTTT
>-|-|TRBV6-2/TRBV6-3|TRBJ2-7
CASSPRQLQYF
TGTGCCAGCAGCCCTCGACAGTTACAGTACTTC
>few|TRBD2|TRBV16|TRBJ2-1
CASSQSRTRGNEQFF
TGTGCCAGCAGCCAATCACGGACTAGGGGTAATGAGCAGTTCTTC
>-|TRBD2|TRBV12-3/TRBV12-4|TRBJ2-1
CASSSPGGREFF
TGTGCCAGCAGTTCCCCAGGTGGGAGGGAGTTCTTC
>-|-|TRBV5-1|TRBJ2-1
CASSFPNRASRNEQFF
TGCGCCAGCAGCTTCCCGAACAGGGCGTCGAGGAATGAGCAGTTCTTC
>-|-|TRBV7-2|TRBJ2-7
CASSLVGSGGEQYF
TGTGCCAGCAGCTTAGTGGGCAGCGGTGGGGAGCAGTACTTC
>once|TRBD1|TRBV11-2|TRBJ1-6
CASSLEGGSSPLHF
TGTGCCAGCAGCTTGGAAGGGGGCAGTTCACCCCTCCACTTT
>-|TRBD2|TRBV6-2/TRBV6-3|TRBJ2-3
CASSTSGSPTDTQYF
TGTGCCAGCAGCACTAGCGGCAGCCCCACAGATACGCAGTATTTT
>once|-|TRBV5-4|TRBJ1-1
CASSLEPLNTEAFF
TGTGCCAGCAGCTTGGAGCCCCTGAACACTGAAGCTTTCTTT
>few|-|TRBV11-2|TRBJ2-5
CASSLGAGYQETQYF
TGTGCCAGCAGCTTAGGGGCGGGTTACCAAGAGACCCAGTACTTC
>-|TRBD2|TRBV9|TRBJ2-1
CASSPRSGGFNEQFF
TGTGCCAGCAGCCCCCGGAGCGGGGGGTTTAATGAGCAGTTCTTC
>few|-|TRBV4-1|TRBJ2-3
CASSRGTYPDTQYF
TGCGCCAGCAGCCGAGGGACTTACCCAGATACGCAGTATTTT
>-|-|TRBV30|TRBJ2-7
CAWNSAGTYEQYF
TGTGCCTGGAACTCGGCAGGAACCTACGAGCAGTACTTC
>-|TRBD1|TRBV12-3/TRBV12-4|TRBJ1-2
CASSPQGDYGYTF
TGTGCCAGCAGTCCCCAGGGGGACTATGGCTACACCTTC
>-|-|TRBV5-5|TRBJ2-7
CASSLASAVYYEQYF
TGTGCCAGCAGCTTGGCCAGTGCGGTATACTACGAGCAGTACTTC
>-|-|TRBV7-2|TRBJ2-7
CASSLGGVIEQYF
TGTGCCAGCAGCTTAGGGGGGGTCATCGAGCAGTACTTC
>few|-|TRBV6-2/TRBV6-3|TRBJ2-7
CASSYLGLWEQYF
TGTGCCAGCAGTTACCTGGGACTGTGGGAGCAGTACTTC
>-|-|TRBV9|TRBJ1-3
CASTPTGTGNTIYF
TGTGCCAGCACCCCCACCGGGACTGGAAACACCATATATTTT
>-|-|TRBV7-9|TRBJ2-1
CASSLAVASYNEQFF
TGTGCCAGCAGCTTAGCGGTAGCGAGCTACAATGAGCAGTTCTTC
>-|-|TRBV5-1|TRBJ2-1
CASSLEATAPYNEQFF
TGCGCCAGCAGCTTGGAAGCGACAGCGCCCTACAATGAGCAGTTCTTC
>-|-|TRBV11-2|TRBJ2-1
CASSWAGAISYNEQFF
TGTGCCAGCAGCTGGGCGGGGGCTATCTCCTACAATGAGCAGTTCTTC
>-|TRBD1|TRBV7-8|TRBJ1-2
CASSLKDRVYGYTF
TGTGCCAGCAGCTTAAAGGACAGGGTCTATGGCTACACCTTC
>once|-|TRBV9|TRBJ2-2
CASSPYERMNTGELFF
TGTGCCAGCAGCCCCTACGAGCGGATGAACACCGGGGAGCTGTTTTTT
>-|TRBD2|TRBV19|TRBJ2-7
CASSIGGGGSYEQYF
TGTGCCAGTAGTATCGGTGGCGGGGGTTCCTACGAGCAGTACTTC
>once|TRBD2|TRBV10-3|TRBJ2-7
CAIRRIAGGYEQYF
TGTGCCATCAGGAGGATAGCGGGGGGCTACGAGCAGTACTTC
>-|-|TRBV4-1|TRBJ2-6
CASSQGNSGASGANVLTF
TGCGCCAGCAGCCAAGGCAATAGCGGCGCCTCTGGGGCCAACGTCCTGACTTTC
>few|-|TRBV19|TRBJ1-5
CASSIEGVGQPQHF
TGTGCCAGTAGTATTGAAGGGGTAGGACAGCCCCAGCATTTT
>-|TRBD1|TRBV24-1|TRBJ1-4
CATPGGAVLFF
TGTGCCACCCCAGGGGGAGCGGTTTTGTTTTTT
>-|TRBD2|TRBV7-9|TRBJ2-1
CASSPVGGGAVNEQFF
TGTGCCAGCAGCCCCGTGGGCGGGGGGGCTGTGAATGAGCAGTTCTTC
>-|TRBD2|TRBV2|TRBJ2-1
CASSEIAGKGQFF
TGTGCCAGCAGTGAAATAGCGGGAAAGGGGCAGTTCTTC
>-|-|TRBV29-1|TRBJ1-1
CSGGVNMNTEAFF
TGCAGCGGGGGCGTCAACATGAACACTGAAGCTTTCTTT
>-|-|TRBV19|TRBJ2-3
CASKLGSTDTQYF
TGTGCCAGTAAGCTGGGCAGCACAGATACGCAGTATTTT
>-|TRBD1|TRBV5-1|TRBJ1-5
CASSLETGVQPQHF
TGCGCCAGCAGCTTGGAGACAGGGGTCCAGCCCCAGCATTTT
>-|-|TRBV7-2|TRBJ1-2
CASSPQEGYGYTF
TGTGCCAGCAGCCCACAGGAAGGGTACGGCTACACCTTC
>-|TRBD2|TRBV5-1|TRBJ2-1
CASSLMPSGRSYNEQFF
TGCGCCAGCAGCCTGATGCCTAGCGGCCGCTCCTACAATGAGCAGTTCTTC
>-|-|TRBV16|TRBJ1-2
CASSPRPDYGYTF
TGTGCCAGCAGCCCGCGGCCCGACTATGGCTACACCTTC
>-|TRBD2|TRBV27|TRBJ2-2
CASPVGGGGPNTGELFF
TGTGCCAGCCCCGTAGGTGGCGGGGGGCCGAACACCGGGGAGCTGTTTTTT
>-|-|TRBV19|TRBJ2-1
CASTGSYNEQFF
TGTGCCAGTACGGGCTCCTACAATGAGCAGTTCTTC
>once|-|TRBV6-6|TRBJ1-6
CASRHHFGANNSPLHF
TGTGCCAGCAGGCACCATTTTGGGGCTAATAATTCACCCCTCCACTTT
>-|-|TRBV10-2|TRBJ1-4
CASSEAGPNEKLFF
TGCGCCAGCAGTGAGGCAGGCCCTAATGAAAAACTGTTTTTT
>-|-|TRBV30|TRBJ1-4
CAYHPVGGEKLFF
TGTGCCTACCACCCAGTAGGAGGTGAAAAACTGTTTTTT
>-|-|TRBV10-3|TRBJ1-1
CAISADDSMNTEAFF
TGTGCCATCAGTGCCGACGACAGCATGAACACTGAAGCTTTCTTT
>-|-|TRBV7-6|TRBJ1-3
CASSLGGLGSGNTIYF
TGTGCCAGCAGCTTAGGGGGCCTAGGATCTGGAAACACCATATATTTT
>-|-|TRBV28|TRBJ2-7
CASTAGLYEQYF
TGTGCCAGCACGGCAGGGCTCTACGAGCAGTACTTC
>-|TRBD1|TRBV7-9|TRBJ1-2
CASTPGQGFYGYTF
TGTGCCAGCACTCCGGGACAGGGGTTCTATGGCTACACCTTC
>-|-|TRBV5-1|TRBJ1-5
CASSPGGLDNQPQHF
TGCGCCAGCAGCCCGGGGGGTTTGGACAATCAGCCCCAGCATTTT
>-|-|TRBV19|TRBJ2-3
CASSMYSTDTQYF
TGTGCCAGTAGTATGTATAGCACAGATACGCAGTATTTT
>-|-|TRBV6-5|TRBJ1-1
CASSSGTEAFF
TGTGCCAGCAGCTCGGGCACTGAAGCTTTCTTT
>-|-|TRBV11-2|TRBJ2-7
CASSLVGGVPMDEQYF
TGTGCCAGCAGCTTAGTAGGGGGGGTTCCGATGGACGAGCAGTACTTC
>-|-|TRBV5-1|TRBJ1-1
CASSLLAGNTEAFF
TGCGCCAGCAGCCTCCTGGCGGGGAACACTGAAGCTTTCTTT
>-|TRBD2|TRBV6-5|TRBJ2-1
CASSYSPSGMDEQFF
TGTGCCAGCAGTTATTCCCCTAGCGGGATGGATGAGCAGTTCTTC
>-|TRBD2|TRBV6-2/TRBV6-3|TRBJ2-3
CASSSRRGSRTDTQYF
TGTGCCAGCAGTAGCAGGCGGGGGTCCCGCACAGATACGCAGTATTTT
>-|-|TRBV21-1|TRBJ1-4
CASSKDVAGGNTNEKLFF
-
>-|TRBD1|TRBV6-5|TRBJ1-2
CASRYRGYYGYTF
TGTGCCAGCAGATACAGGGGATACTATGGCTACACCTTC
>-|TRBD1|TRBV29-1|TRBJ1-2
CSVERDRAGYTF
TGCAGCGTTGAACGGGACAGGGCTGGCTACACCTTC
>-|TRBD2|TRBV4-1|TRBJ2-1
CASSQGGRAGGTYNEQFF
TGCGCCAGCAGCCAAGGGGGGAGGGCGGGAGGTACCTACAATGAGCAGTTCTTC